These T cell receptor beta chains were read from a single sample in a study of blood T cell repertoires in COVID-19. Profiling relied on immunoSEQ multiplex PCR, and the TCRdb table lists in-frame clones only, not all of them. Altogether about 240,000 clones are present, about 82% being singletons, with the ten largest covering about 12%. The sequenced sample was peripheral blood. All receptors derive from an elderly man with acute or convalescent COVID-19. Both conserved end residues are part of each CDR3. A D gene is named only where the DNA matches it firmly. Where a row states a size, it is once, few, many or the class of an expanded clone; other rows omit it.

J | D | size | V | CDR3 | DNA
TRBJ2-7 | TRBD1 | NA | TRBV4-1 | CASSSPGQGSYEQYF | TGCGCCAGCAGCTCACCGGGACAGGGGTCCTACGAGCAGTACTTC
TRBJ1-3 | TRBD1 | NA | TRBV19 | CASALTGGGNTIYF | TGTGCCAGCGCTTTGACAGGGGGAGGAAACACCATATATTTT
TRBJ1-6 | NA | NA | TRBV3-1/TRBV3-2 | CASSQGSFGSPLHF | TGTGCCAGCAGCCAAGGCAGCTTCGGGTCACCCCTCCACTTT
TRBJ2-7 | TRBD2 | NA | TRBV28 | CASVGGGRASEQYF | TGTGCCAGCGTCGGGGGCGGGAGGGCCAGCGAGCAGTACTTC
TRBJ1-3 | TRBD1 | once | TRBV28 | CASSSLPGQGSGNTIYF | TGTGCCAGCAGTTCCCTACCGGGACAGGGTTCTGGAAACACCATATATTTT
TRBJ2-2 | TRBD1 | few | TRBV5-5 | CASSTGTGNVGELFF | TGTGCCAGCAGCACCGGGACAGGGAACGTCGGGGAGCTGTTTTTT
TRBJ2-3 | TRBD2 | NA | TRBV5-1 | CASSPGLAGGITDTQYF | TGCGCCAGCAGCCCGGGACTAGCGGGTGGAATCACAGATACGCAGTATTTT
TRBJ1-2 | TRBD1 | NA | TRBV29-1 | CSVEVQGAPPVYGYTF | TGCAGCGTTGAGGTACAGGGGGCGCCCCCTGTGTATGGCTACACCTTC
TRBJ2-7 | NA | NA | TRBV11-1 | CASSLGPGSSYEQYF | TGTGCCAGCAGCTTAGGCCCCGGGAGCTCCTACGAGCAGTACTTC
TRBJ2-1 | NA | NA | TRBV7-3 | CASSFSRGTDNEQFF | TGTGCCAGCAGCTTCAGCAGGGGCACTGACAATGAGCAGTTCTTC
TRBJ1-3 | TRBD1 | NA | TRBV5-1 | CASSLRGRGSLSGNTIYF | TGCGCCAGCAGCTTGAGGGGCAGGGGGTCTCTCTCTGGAAACACCATATATTTT
TRBJ2-7 | NA | once | TRBV12-3/TRBV12-4 | CASSRPTSAQYF | TGTGCCAGCAGTCGCCCGACATCGGCGCAGTACTTC
TRBJ1-5 | NA | NA | TRBV19 | CASLQGGYGNQPQHF | TGTGCCAGTCTTCAAGGGGGTTACGGCAATCAGCCCCAGCATTTT
TRBJ1-1 | NA | NA | TRBV10-3 | CATKVTGTNTEAFF | TGTGCCACCAAGGTAACAGGGACGAACACTGAAGCTTTCTTT
TRBJ2-3 | NA | once | TRBV5-6 | CASSFPPSTDTQYF | TGTGCCAGCAGCTTCCCTCCTAGCACAGATACGCAGTATTTT
TRBJ1-2 | TRBD1 | once | TRBV15 | CATSSAGTGSGYTF | TGTGCCACCAGCAGCGCCGGGACAGGGAGTGGCTACACCTTC
TRBJ1-5 | TRBD1 | NA | TRBV19 | CATEDRVSQPQHF | TGTGCCACCGAAGACAGGGTTAGTCAGCCCCAGCATTTT
TRBJ1-2 | NA | NA | TRBV6-5 | CATQSRGVNYGYTF | TGTGCCACCCAGTCCCGGGGGGTAAACTATGGCTACACCTTC
TRBJ1-3 | NA | few | TRBV29-1 | CSVESGASSGNTIYF | TGCAGCGTTGAGTCAGGGGCAAGCTCTGGAAACACCATATATTTT
TRBJ2-3 | TRBD1 | few | TRBV15 | CATSRDQAGTDDTQYF | TGTGCCACCAGCAGAGATCAGGCCGGGACAGACGATACGCAGTATTTT
TRBJ1-2 | NA | NA | TRBV27 | CASSLNRLNYGYTF | TGTGCCAGCAGTTTAAACAGATTAAACTATGGCTACACCTTC
TRBJ2-2 | TRBD2 | NA | TRBV9 | CASSPGLAGLGELFF | TGTGCCAGCAGCCCGGGACTAGCGGGGCTCGGGGAGCTGTTTTTT
TRBJ1-6 | TRBD1 | NA | TRBV3-1/TRBV3-2 | CASSQDRQGYNSPLHF | TGTGCCAGCAGCCAAGACCGACAGGGTTATAATTCACCCCTCCACTTT
TRBJ1-5 | NA | NA | TRBV29-1 | CSVVEGRGGQPQHF | TGCAGCGTTGTAGAGGGCAGGGGAGGGCAGCCCCAGCATTTT
TRBJ1-1 | NA | NA | TRBV14 | CASSQQLTGNTEAFF | TGTGCCAGCAGCCAACAATTAACAGGGAACACTGAAGCTTTCTTT
TRBJ1-5 | NA | NA | TRBV4-3 | CASSQDRGRNQPQHF | TGCGCCAGCAGCCAAGATCGAGGAAGGAATCAGCCCCAGCATTTT
TRBJ2-7 | NA | NA | TRBV6-1 | CASSEYMGGIYEQYF | TGTGCCAGCAGTGAATATATGGGGGGAATTTACGAGCAGTACTTC
TRBJ2-3 | TRBD1 | NA | TRBV5-1 | CASSSSGGSTDTQYF | TGCGCCAGCAGCTCGTCAGGGGGAAGCACAGATACGCAGTATTTT
TRBJ2-3 | TRBD2 | NA | TRBV7-8 | CASSPDGGVFRGWDTQYF | TGTGCCAGCAGCCCCGATGGGGGGGTTTTCCGGGGGTGGGATACGCAGTATTTT
TRBJ1-2 | TRBD1 | few | TRBV18 | CASSPRQGQIYGYTF | TGTGCCAGCTCACCGCGACAGGGGCAAATTTATGGCTACACCTTC
TRBJ2-7 | TRBD1 | NA | TRBV7-2 | CASSKDRVGNEQYF | TGTGCCAGCAGCAAAGACAGGGTTGGGAACGAGCAGTACTTC
TRBJ1-1 | TRBD1 | NA | TRBV19 | CASSAGQKTEAFF | TGTGCCAGTAGTGCGGGACAGAAGACTGAAGCTTTCTTT
TRBJ2-5 | TRBD2 | once | TRBV5-1 | CASSVLAGADPETQYF | TGCGCCAGCAGCGTACTAGCGGGGGCCGATCCAGAGACCCAGTACTTC
TRBJ1-6 | TRBD1 | NA | TRBV28 | CTTGQPNSPLHF | TGTACCACGGGACAGCCTAATTCACCCCTCCACTTT
TRBJ2-1 | TRBD2 | NA | TRBV5-4 | CASSGTSGRYNEQFF | TGTGCCAGCAGCGGGACTAGCGGGCGGTACAATGAGCAGTTCTTC
TRBJ2-7 | TRBD2 | NA | TRBV28 | CASSPGLAGPYF | TGTGCCAGCAGTCCGGGACTAGCGGGGCCCTACTTC
TRBJ2-1 | NA | NA | TRBV7-9 | CVGSSYNEQFF | TGTGTAGGGAGCTCCTACAATGAGCAGTTCTTC
TRBJ1-4 | NA | NA | TRBV3-1/TRBV3-2 | CASSQRSRDEKLFF | TGTGCCAGCAGCCAGCGCTCGCGGGATGAAAAACTGTTTTTT
TRBJ1-6 | NA | NA | TRBV28 | CASSLSNRANSPLHF | TGTGCCAGCAGCCTTTCCAACAGGGCGAATTCACCCCTCCACTTT
TRBJ2-7 | NA | NA | TRBV18 | CASSPPSRQGYEQYF | TGTGCCAGCTCACCACCGTCTAGGCAGGGCTACGAGCAGTACTTC
TRBJ1-1 | TRBD1 | NA | TRBV18 | CASSPDRRNTEAFF | TGTGCCAGCTCACCGGACAGGCGGAACACTGAAGCTTTCTTT
TRBJ2-7 | NA | NA | TRBV4-1 | CASSRAGQPPHYEQYF | TGCGCCAGCAGCCGCGCGGGACAGCCCCCGCACTACGAGCAGTACTTC
TRBJ1-4 | NA | NA | TRBV5-1 | CASSLVWGGRDEKLFF | TGCGCCAGCAGCCTCGTTTGGGGGGGAAGGGATGAAAAACTGTTTTTT
TRBJ1-2 | NA | few | TRBV6-5 | CASSPRAGTFHGYTF | TGTGCCAGCAGTCCCCGAGCAGGGACTTTTCATGGCTACACCTTC
TRBJ2-2 | NA | NA | TRBV29-1 | CSVDGGLNTGELFF | TGCAGCGTTGACGGGGGGCTGAACACCGGGGAGCTGTTTTTT
TRBJ1-1 | NA | NA | TRBV5-1 | CASSAFDRGTEAFF | TGCGCCAGCAGCGCCTTTGATCGGGGAACTGAAGCTTTCTTT